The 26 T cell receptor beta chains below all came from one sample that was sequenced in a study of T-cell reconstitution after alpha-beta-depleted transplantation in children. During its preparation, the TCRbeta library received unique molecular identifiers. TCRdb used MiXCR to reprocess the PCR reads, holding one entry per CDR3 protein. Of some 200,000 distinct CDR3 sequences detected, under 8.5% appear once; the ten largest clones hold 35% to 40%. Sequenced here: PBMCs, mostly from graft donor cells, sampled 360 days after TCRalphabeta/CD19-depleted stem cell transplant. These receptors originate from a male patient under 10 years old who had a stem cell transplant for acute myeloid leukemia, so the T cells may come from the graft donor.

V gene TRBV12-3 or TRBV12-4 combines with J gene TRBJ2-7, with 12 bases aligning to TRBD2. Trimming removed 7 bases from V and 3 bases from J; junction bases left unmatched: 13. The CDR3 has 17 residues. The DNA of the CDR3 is TGTGCCAGCAAGTTTTCCCATGGACTAGCGGGACTCTACGAGCAGTACTTC. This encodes CASKFSHGLAGLYEQYF.

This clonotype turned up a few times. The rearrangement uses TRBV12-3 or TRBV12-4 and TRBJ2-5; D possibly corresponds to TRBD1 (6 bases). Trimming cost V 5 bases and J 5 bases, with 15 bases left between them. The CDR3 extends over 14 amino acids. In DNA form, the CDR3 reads TGTGCCAGCAGTACCCGGGACACAGGGGAGACCCAGTACTTC. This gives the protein CASSTRDTGETQYF.

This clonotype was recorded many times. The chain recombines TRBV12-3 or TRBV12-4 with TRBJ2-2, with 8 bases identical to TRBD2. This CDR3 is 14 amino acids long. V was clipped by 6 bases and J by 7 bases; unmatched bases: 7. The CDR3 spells CASSPGGGFGELFF. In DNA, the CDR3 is TGTGCCAGCAGCCCGGGGGGGGGTTTCGGGGAGCTGTTTTTT.

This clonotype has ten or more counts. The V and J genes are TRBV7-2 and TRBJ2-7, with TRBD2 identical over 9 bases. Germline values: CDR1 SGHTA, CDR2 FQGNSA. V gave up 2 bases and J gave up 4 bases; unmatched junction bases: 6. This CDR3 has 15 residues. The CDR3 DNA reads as TGTGCCAGCAGCTTAACTAGCGGGCCTCGTTACGAGCAGTACGTC. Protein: CASSLTSGPRYEQYV.

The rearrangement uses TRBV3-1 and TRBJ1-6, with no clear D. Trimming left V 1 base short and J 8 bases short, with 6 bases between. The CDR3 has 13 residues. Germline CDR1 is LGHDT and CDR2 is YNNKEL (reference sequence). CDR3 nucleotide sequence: TGTGCCAGCAGCCAAGCTGGGTATTCACCCCTCCACTTT. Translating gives CASSQAGYSPLHF.

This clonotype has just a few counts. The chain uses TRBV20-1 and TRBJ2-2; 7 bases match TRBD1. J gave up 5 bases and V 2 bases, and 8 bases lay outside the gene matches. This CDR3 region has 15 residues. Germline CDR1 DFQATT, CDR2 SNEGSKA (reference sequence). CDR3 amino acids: CSARIWDRLTGELFF. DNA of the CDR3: TGCAGTGCTAGAATTTGGGACAGATTAACCGGGGAGCTGTTTTTT.

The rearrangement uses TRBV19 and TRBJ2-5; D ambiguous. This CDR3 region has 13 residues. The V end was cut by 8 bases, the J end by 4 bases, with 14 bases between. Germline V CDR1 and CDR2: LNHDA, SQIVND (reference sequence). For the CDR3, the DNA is TGTGCCAGTCGAGAGGCGGCCGGAGAGACCCAGTACTTC. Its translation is CASREAAGETQYF. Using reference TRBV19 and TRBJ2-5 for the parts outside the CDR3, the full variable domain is DGGITQSPKYLFRKEGQNVTLSCEQNLNHDAMYWYRQDPGQGLRLIYYSQIVNDFQKGDIAEGYSVSREKKESFPLTVTSAQKNPTAFYLCASREAAGETQYFGPGTRLLVL.

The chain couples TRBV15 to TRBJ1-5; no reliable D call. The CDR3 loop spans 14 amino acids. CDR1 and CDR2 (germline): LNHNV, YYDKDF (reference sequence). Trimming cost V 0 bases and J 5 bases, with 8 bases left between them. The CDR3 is CATSRDSRYQPQHF. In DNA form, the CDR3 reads TGTGCCACCAGCAGAGATTCCCGATATCAGCCCCAGCATTTT.

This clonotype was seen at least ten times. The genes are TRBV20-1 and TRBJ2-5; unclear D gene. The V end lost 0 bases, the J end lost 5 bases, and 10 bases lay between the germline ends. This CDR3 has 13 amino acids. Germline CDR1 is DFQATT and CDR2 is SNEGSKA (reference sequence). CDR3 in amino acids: CSAREVFLETQYF. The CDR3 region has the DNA TGCAGTGCTAGAGAGGTTTTCCTGGAGACCCAGTACTTC.

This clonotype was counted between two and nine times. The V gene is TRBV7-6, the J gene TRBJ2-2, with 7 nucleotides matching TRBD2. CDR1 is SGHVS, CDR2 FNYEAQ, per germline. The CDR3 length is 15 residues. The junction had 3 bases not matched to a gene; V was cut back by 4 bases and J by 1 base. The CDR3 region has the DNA TGTGCCAGCAGCTCCTGGGGGGGGAACACCGGGGAGCTGTTTTTT. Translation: CASSSWGGNTGELFF.

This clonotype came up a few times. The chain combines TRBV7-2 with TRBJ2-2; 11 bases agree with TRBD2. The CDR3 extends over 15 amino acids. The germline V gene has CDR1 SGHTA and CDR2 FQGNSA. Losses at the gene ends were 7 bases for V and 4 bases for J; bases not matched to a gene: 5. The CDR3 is CASNLLAGVTGELFF. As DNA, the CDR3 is TGTGCCAGCAACCTACTAGCGGGAGTCACCGGGGAGCTGTTTTTT. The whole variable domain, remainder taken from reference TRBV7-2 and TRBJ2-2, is GAGVSQSPSNKVTEKGKDVELRCDPISGHTALYWYRQSLGQGLEFLIYFQGNSAPDKSGLPSDRFSAERTGGSVSTLTIQRTQQEDSAVYLCASNLLAGVTGELFFGEGSRLTVL.

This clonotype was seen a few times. The CDR3 nucleotides read TGTGCCAGCAGCTTAGCTACGGGACTAGCGGGAGCGGGGAGGATGGAGACCCAGTACTTC. Translating gives CASSLATGLAGAGRMETQYF. The chain uses TRBV7-2 and TRBJ2-5; TRBD2 aligns across 14 bases. The V gene's germline CDR1 is SGHTA and CDR2 FQGNSA. The CDR3 is 20 residues long. Germline trimming cut 0 bases from V and 5 bases from J; bases unmatched to any gene: 14.

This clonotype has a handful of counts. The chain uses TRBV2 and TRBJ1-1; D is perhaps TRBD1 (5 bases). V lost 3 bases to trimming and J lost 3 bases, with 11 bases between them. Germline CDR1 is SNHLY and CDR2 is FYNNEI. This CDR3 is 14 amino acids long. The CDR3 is CASSEDNLDTEAFF. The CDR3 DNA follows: TGTGCCAGCAGTGAGGACAATCTCGACACTGAAGCTTTCTTT.

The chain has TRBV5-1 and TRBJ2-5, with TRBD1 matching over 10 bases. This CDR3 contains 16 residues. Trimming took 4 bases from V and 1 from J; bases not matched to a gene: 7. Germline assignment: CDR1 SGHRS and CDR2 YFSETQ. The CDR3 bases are TGCGCCAGCAGCCCTGGACAGGGGGGGATCCAAGAGACCCAGTACTTC. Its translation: CASSPGQGGIQETQYF.

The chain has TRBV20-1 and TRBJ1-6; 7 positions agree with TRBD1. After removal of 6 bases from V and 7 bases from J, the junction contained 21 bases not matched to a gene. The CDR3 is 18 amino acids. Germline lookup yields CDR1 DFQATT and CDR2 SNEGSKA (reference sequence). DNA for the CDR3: TGCAGTGCGCCGATCCGACCTTTGGGGACAGAGATGAATTCACCCCTCCACTTT. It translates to CSAPIRPLGTEMNSPLHF.

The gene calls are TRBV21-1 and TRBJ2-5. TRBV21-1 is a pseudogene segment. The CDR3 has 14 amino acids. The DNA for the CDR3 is TGTGCCAGCAGCAAAGCGAGGGAACAAGAGACCCAGTACTTC. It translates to CASSKAREQETQYF.

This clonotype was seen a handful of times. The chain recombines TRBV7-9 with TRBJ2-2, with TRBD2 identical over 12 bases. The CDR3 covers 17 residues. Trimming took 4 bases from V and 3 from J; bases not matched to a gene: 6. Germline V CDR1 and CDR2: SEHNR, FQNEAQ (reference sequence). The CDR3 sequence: CASSSRGLAGHTGELFF. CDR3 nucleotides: TGTGCCAGCAGCTCAAGAGGACTAGCGGGGCACACCGGGGAGCTGTTTTTT.

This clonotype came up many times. Here the CDR3 reads CSASTPTGPTGELFF. The DNA of the CDR3 is TGCAGTGCTAGCACCCCTACAGGGCCCACCGGGGAGCTGTTTTTT. The chain carries TRBV20-1 and TRBJ2-2; weak D call: TRBD1 (6 bases). The CDR3 is 15 residues long. V lost 3 bases and J lost 4, with 15 bases in between. Per germline, CDR1 DFQATT and CDR2 SNEGSKA (reference sequence).

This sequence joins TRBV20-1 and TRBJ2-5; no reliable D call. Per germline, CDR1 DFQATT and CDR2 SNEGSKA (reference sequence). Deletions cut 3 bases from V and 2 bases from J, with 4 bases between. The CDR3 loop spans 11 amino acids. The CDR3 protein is CSARKQETQYF. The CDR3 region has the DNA TGCAGTGCTAGGAAACAAGAGACCCAGTACTTC.

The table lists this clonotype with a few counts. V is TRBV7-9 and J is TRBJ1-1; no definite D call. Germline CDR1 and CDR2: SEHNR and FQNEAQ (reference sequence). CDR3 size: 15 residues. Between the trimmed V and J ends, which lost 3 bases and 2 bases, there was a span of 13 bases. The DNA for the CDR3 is TGTGCCAGCAGCTTGGGAGGCTGGATAAACACTGAAGCTTTCTTT. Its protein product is CASSLGGWINTEAFF.

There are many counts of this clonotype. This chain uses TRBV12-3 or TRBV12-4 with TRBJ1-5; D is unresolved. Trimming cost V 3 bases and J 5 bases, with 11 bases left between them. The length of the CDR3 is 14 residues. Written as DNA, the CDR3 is TGTGCCAGCAGTTTTGGAGAACTCTATCAGCCCCAGCATTTT. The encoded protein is CASSFGELYQPQHF.

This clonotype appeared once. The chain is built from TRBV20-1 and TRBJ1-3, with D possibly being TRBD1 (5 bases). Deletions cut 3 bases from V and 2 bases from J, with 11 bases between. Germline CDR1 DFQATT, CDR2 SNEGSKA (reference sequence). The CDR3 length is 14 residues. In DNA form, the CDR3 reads TGCAGTGCTAGCACCGGGGACGCTGGAAACACCATATATTTT. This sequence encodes CSASTGDAGNTIYF.

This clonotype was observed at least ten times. DNA for the CDR3: TGTGCCAGCAGCTTCCGCCGACTAGTGGATACGCAGTATTTT. As protein: CASSFRRLVDTQYF. This chain uses TRBV7-2 with TRBJ2-3; D is perhaps TRBD2 (6 bases). The CDR3 consists of 14 residues. V was pared by 3 bases and J by 6 bases, with 13 bases between. The germline V gene has CDR1 SGHTA and CDR2 FQGNSA.

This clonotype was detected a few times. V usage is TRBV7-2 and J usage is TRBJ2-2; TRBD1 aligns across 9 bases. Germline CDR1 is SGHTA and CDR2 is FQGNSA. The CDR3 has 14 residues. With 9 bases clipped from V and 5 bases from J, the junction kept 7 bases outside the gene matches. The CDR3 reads CASRTGAGTGELFF. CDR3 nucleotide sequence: TGTGCCAGTCGGACAGGGGCGGGTACCGGGGAGCTGTTTTTT.

The CDR3 nucleotides are TGTGCCAGCAGCTTAAGGTGGGGTCAAGAGACCCAGTACTTC. Translation: CASSLRWGQETQYF. The chain employs TRBV7-2 and TRBJ2-5; D gene unclear. Looked up from germline, CDR1 is SGHTA and CDR2 is FQGNSA. V was cut by 2 bases and J by 2 bases, with 9 bases left in between. The CDR3 contains 14 residues.

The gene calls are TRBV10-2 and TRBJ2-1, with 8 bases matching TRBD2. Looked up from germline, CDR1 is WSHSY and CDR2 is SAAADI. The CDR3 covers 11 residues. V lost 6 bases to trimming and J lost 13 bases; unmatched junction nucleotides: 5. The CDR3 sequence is CASSLAGNQFF. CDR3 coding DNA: TGCGCCAGCAGCCTAGCGGGTAATCAGTTCTTC.